This T cell receptor (beta chain) was recovered during a study of a mutant IDH1 vaccine in newly diagnosed glioma. The time point here: baseline, week 1 (first vaccination visit). As for treatment: pre-vaccination baseline after standard-of-care therapy. The CDR3 sequence is 13 residues long. Germline V gives CDR1 MNHNY, CDR2 SVGAGI (reference sequence). V lost 5 bases and J lost 2, with 10 bases in between. The protocol was immunoSEQ multiplex PCR, while the TCRdb copy is restricted to in-frame clones and leaves out a portion. The table lists about 88,000 clones, over 75% of them singletons. The chain employs TRBV6-6 and TRBJ2-7; weak D call: TRBD2 (5 bases). This receptor was identified in a man aged 35-49 years with glioma. Some clones in this sample may be carry-over from other donors' samples. The material sequenced was PBMCs, taken from a glioma patient treated with radiotherapy, temozolomide or both. In DNA form, the CDR3 reads TGTGCCAGCAGTGCCCCCGGGGCCTACGAGCAGTACTTC. This encodes CASSAPGAYEQYF.